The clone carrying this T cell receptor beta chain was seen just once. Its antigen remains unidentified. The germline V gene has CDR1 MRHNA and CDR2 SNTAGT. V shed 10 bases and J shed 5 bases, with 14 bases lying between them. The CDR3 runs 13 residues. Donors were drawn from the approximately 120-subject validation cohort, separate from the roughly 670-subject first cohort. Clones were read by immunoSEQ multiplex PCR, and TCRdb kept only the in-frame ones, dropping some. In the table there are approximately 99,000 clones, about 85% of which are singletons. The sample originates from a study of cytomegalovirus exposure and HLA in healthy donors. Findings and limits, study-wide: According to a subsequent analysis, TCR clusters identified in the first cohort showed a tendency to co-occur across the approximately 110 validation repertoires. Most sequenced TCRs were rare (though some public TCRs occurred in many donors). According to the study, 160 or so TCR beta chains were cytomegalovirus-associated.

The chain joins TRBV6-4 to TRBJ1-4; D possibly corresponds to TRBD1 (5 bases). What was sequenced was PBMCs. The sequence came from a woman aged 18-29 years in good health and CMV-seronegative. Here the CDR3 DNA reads TGTGCCATTCAGGGTAGGGGCAATGAAAAACTGTTTTTT. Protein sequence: CAIQGRGNEKLFF.